This TCR beta chain was observed in a study of shared clonotypes between healthy human individuals. Study conclusions and caveats: Researchers sampled blood only, noting tissue repertoires likely differ. It was the few donors that limited the genetic and exposure-history diversity represented.

Concerning this clone itself: Its antigen is not identified.

Donors, healthy HIV-negative adults, lacked recent acute infections or vaccinations. Profiling relied on immunoSEQ multiplex PCR, and the TCRdb table lists in-frame clones only, not all of them. The sample carries fewer than 400,000 clones, under 80% recorded once. Specimen: memory CD4+ T cells sorted from blood. Subset: CD45RA-negative fraction. The sequence came from a man between 25 and 39 years old in good health.

For the CDR3, the DNA is TGTGCCAGCAGTTTTCTACTAGCGGGAGGGCCAAATGAGCAGTTCTTC. This gives the protein CASSFLLAGGPNEQFF. The V call is TRBV27, the J call TRBJ2-1; 13 bases are a match to TRBD2. Germline CDR1 is MNHEY and CDR2 is SMNVEV (reference sequence). The trim removed 3 bases at V and 7 bases at J, leaving 6 bases unmatched. The CDR3 consists of 16 residues.